The entry that follows covers one T cell receptor beta chain sequence. V gave up 0 bases and J gave up 7 bases; unmatched junction bases: 9. Germline lookup yields CDR1 LGHNA and CDR2 YSLEER. The CDR3 covers 16 residues. These data come from a study of blood T cell repertoires in COVID-19. Study details: COVID-19 samples, acute and convalescent, were from the United States, Italy and Spain. PBMCs, B-cell-depleted T cells, or T cells were the source of the cDNA or gDNA that made up the material.

Authors' processing steps: Quantification of nucleated cells was approximated via reference gene primer amplification. Method: immunoSEQ multiplex PCR; TCRdb's copy keeps in-frame clones and lacks some. V and J calls and clone size are those listed in that table; D and trimming were worked out from the DNA. The sample yields about 270,000 clones, roughly 90% seen once. The Seattle site enrolled patients during active infection and followed them longitudinally. The receptor was isolated from a woman aged 70-85 years with COVID-19, enrolled during active disease. The J gene is TRBJ2-7, the V gene TRBV4-3, with 10 bases fitting TRBD2. What was sequenced was peripheral blood. The CDR3 DNA is TGCGCCAGCAGCCAAGATCGAAGCGGGGGGGCTTGGGAGCAGTACTTC. Its translation is CASSQDRSGGAWEQYF.